These 29 T cell receptor beta chains were sequenced from one sample in a study of glioma-infiltrating T cells after dendritic cell vaccination. This table comes from immunoSEQ multiplex PCR, and its TCRdb copy is limited to in-frame clones, with some not included. Of roughly 23,000 clones detected, 79% appear once; the ten largest clones hold approximately 35%. Sample: blood, taken before dendritic cell vaccination. The receptors were sampled from a human donor with glioblastoma.

This clone occurred once. An end of the junction differs from the germline gene, which may be a read error. This chain links TRBV29-1 with TRBJ2-3, with D possibly TRBD1 on 6 matching bases. Per germline, CDR1 SQVTM and CDR2 ANQGSEA. The CDR3 contains 15 residues. The DNA of the CDR3 is TGCAGCGTCGAAGGACAGCCCCTAGGGCCAGATACGCAGTATTTT. Its translation: CSVEGQPLGPDTQYF.

This clone was seen just once. CDR3 region: CASSFWTPPEQYF. CDR3 sequence (DNA): TGTGCCAGCAGCTTCTGGACTCCACCCGAGCAGTACTTC. This chain uses TRBV7-9 with TRBJ2-7; D might be TRBD2 (5 bases). Trimming pared 3 bases from V and 6 bases from J, leaving 12 bases between. CDR1 is SEHNR, CDR2 FQNEAQ, per germline (reference sequence). The CDR3 has 13 residues.

This chain links TRBV28 with TRBJ1-1; D is unresolved. Trimming cost V 6 bases and J 2 bases, with 4 bases left between them. Germline V CDR1 and CDR2: MDHEN, SYDVKM. The CDR3 runs 11 residues. In DNA, the CDR3 is TGTGCCAGCAGCCGTAACACTGAAGCTTTCTTT. Encoded protein: CASSRNTEAFF.

This clone has more than one count but fewer than ten. This chain uses TRBV9 with TRBJ2-3; 8 nucleotides match TRBD2. This CDR3 is 15 amino acids long. The V and J ends lost 0 bases and 5 bases, in that order; junction bases with no gene match: 5. Germline V gene sequence: CDR1 SGDLS, CDR2 YYNGEE. CDR3 coding DNA: TGTGCCAGCAGCGTAGAAGGCGGGAGGCAAGATACGCAGTATTTT. Translating gives CASSVEGGRQDTQYF.

The J gene is TRBJ1-4, the V gene TRBV5-1; D possibly corresponds to TRBD1 (5 bases). CDR3 length equals 18 residues. V dropped 3 bases and J dropped 2 bases, with 20 bases sitting between them. From germline, CDR1 is SGHRS and CDR2 YFSETQ. CDR3 DNA sequence: TGCGCCAGCAGCTCGACCCCCCAATCGGCAGGGACTAATGAAAAACTGTTTTTT. This sequence encodes CASSSTPQSAGTNEKLFF.

The chain carries TRBV7-9 and TRBJ2-7; D unclear. The CDR3 has 16 residues. Germline V gene sequence: CDR1 SEHNR, CDR2 FQNEAQ (reference sequence). V was clipped by 0 bases and J by 0 bases, with 12 bases between them. CDR3 residues: CASSLALGTGSYEQYF. CDR3 coding DNA: TGTGCCAGCAGCTTAGCGCTCGGCACGGGCTCCTACGAGCAGTACTTC.

The rearrangement uses TRBV21-1 and TRBJ1-6. TRBV21-1 counts as a pseudogene. This CDR3 has 13 amino acids. This chain's CDR3 is CASSKSVYSPLHF. CDR3 in DNA: TGTGCCAGCAGCAAATCGGTTTATTCACCCCTCCACTTT.

This chain joins TRBV10-3 and TRBJ2-7, with D possibly being TRBD1 (5 bases). Trimming pared 11 bases from V and 0 bases from J, leaving 14 bases between. The germline V gene encodes CDR1 ENHRY and CDR2 SYGVKD. The CDR3 sequence is 13 residues long. The CDR3 DNA reads as TGTGCCGGATCCGCAGGGTCCTCCTACGAGCAGTACTTC. Translating gives CAGSAGSSYEQYF.

The chain links TRBV7-9 to TRBJ2-5; TRBD2 matches 11 bases. Trimming removed 5 bases from V and 3 bases from J; junction bases left unmatched: 8. This CDR3 region has 16 residues. CDR1 and CDR2 from the germline V gene are SEHNR and FQNEAQ (reference sequence). CDR3 loop: CASSQKTSGTEETQYF. The CDR3 DNA is TGTGCCAGCAGCCAAAAGACTAGCGGGACAGAAGAGACCCAGTACTTC.

Turning to this clone: This likely comes from a read error, as the CDR3 has no conserved phenylalanine or tryptophan at its end. The chain recombines TRBV30 with TRBJ1-1; 7 bases match TRBD1. This CDR3 spans 15 amino acids. Looked up from germline, CDR1 is GTSNPN and CDR2 is SVGIG (reference sequence). The ends lost 1 base at V and 5 bases at J; junction bases unmatched: 10. The CDR3 sequence: CAWSGAGGHQTEAFL. CDR3 bases: TGTGCCTGGAGTGGGGCAGGGGGGCATCAGACTGAAGCTTTCCTT.

This chain connects TRBV18 to TRBJ2-2; weak D call: TRBD2 (6 bases). CDR3 size: 16 residues. Trimming pared 0 bases from V and 4 bases from J, leaving 12 bases between. Germline CDR1 reads KGHSH; CDR2 reads LQKENI. CDR3 DNA: TGTGCCAGCTCACCACCTCTGAAGGGAGGCACCGGGGAGCTGTTTTTT. As protein: CASSPPLKGGTGELFF.

The chain carries TRBV21-1 and TRBJ2-3; the table calls TRBD1, which could not be checked here. TRBV21-1 counts as a pseudogene. The CDR3 runs to 15 residues. DNA for the CDR3: TGTGCCAGCAGCTGGCCCCGGGACAGGGGCTATACGCAGTATTTT. It encodes CASSWPRDRGYTQYF.

This clone was seen a single time. The rearrangement joins TRBV29-1 to TRBJ2-3; 8 bases fit TRBD2. V gave up 7 bases and J gave up 2 bases; unmatched junction bases: 11. Germline assignment: CDR1 SQVTM and CDR2 ANQGSEA. The CDR3 consists of 15 residues. The CDR3: CSAAWASGYTDTQYF. The CDR3 nucleotides are TGCAGCGCCGCCTGGGCTAGCGGGTACACAGATACGCAGTATTTT.

The genes are TRBV6-1 and TRBJ2-5, with 10 bases fitting TRBD1. Germline V lookup: CDR1 MNHNS, CDR2 SASEGT. The V and J ends lost 8 bases and 4 bases, in that order; junction bases with no gene match: 10. CDR3 length equals 15 residues. The CDR3, as DNA: TGTGCCAGCGGTATAGACAGGGGGCAGGGAGAGACCCAGTACTTC. It encodes CASGIDRGQGETQYF.

This chain connects TRBV25-1 to TRBJ2-7; D might be TRBD2 (6 bases). Germline CDR1 is MGHDK and CDR2 is SYGVNS. CDR3 length: 16 amino acids. The V end lost 3 bases, the J end lost 2 bases, and 17 bases lay between the germline ends. CDR3 sequence: CASSDPDYSSPYEQYF. CDR3 DNA sequence: TGTGCCAGCAGTGACCCGGACTACTCGAGCCCCTACGAGCAGTACTTC.

The V call is TRBV5-8, the J call TRBJ2-5; possible D gene TRBD1, 5 bases. V was pared by 4 bases and J by 5 bases, with 12 bases between. CDR3 length: 13 residues. The V gene's germline CDR1 is SGHTS and CDR2 YDEGEE. The CDR3 here is CASSPWGWETQYF. CDR3 DNA: TGTGCCAGCAGCCCATGGGGCTGGGAGACCCAGTACTTC.

The V and J genes are TRBV6-6 and TRBJ2-7, with D possibly being TRBD2 (5 bases). CDR3 size: 15 residues. Trimming left V 5 bases short and J 2 bases short, with 16 bases between. The V gene's germline CDR1 is MNHNY and CDR2 SVGAGI (reference sequence). DNA for the CDR3: TGTGCCAGCAGTACCCTAAGGGAGCCTCCCTACGAGCAGTACTTC. The encoded protein is CASSTLREPPYEQYF.

The chain has TRBV28 and TRBJ2-1; 10 nucleotides agree with TRBD2. CDR1 and CDR2 from the germline V gene are MDHEN and SYDVKM. With V trimmed by 8 bases and J by 4 bases, 8 bases remained unmatched. The CDR3 contains 15 residues. CDR3 DNA: TGTGCCAGCGGAACCGGGACTAGCGTTTACAATGAGCAGTTCTTC. Amino acid sequence: CASGTGTSVYNEQFF.

The rearrangement uses TRBV5-4 and TRBJ2-7, with 10 bases identical to TRBD2. V was pared by 4 bases and J by 2 bases, with 6 bases of the junction left unmatched. This CDR3 is 15 amino acids long. CDR1 SGHNT and CDR2 YYREEE come from the germline V gene (reference sequence). The CDR3 region has the DNA TGTGCCAGCAGCGCCGGGACTAGCGTCCCCTACGAGCAGTACTTC. This sequence encodes CASSAGTSVPYEQYF.

The CDR3 sequence is CASSEGANTEAFF. The CDR3, as DNA: TGTGCCAGCAGTGAGGGGGCGAACACTGAAGCTTTCTTT. The gene calls are TRBV6-1 and TRBJ1-1, with D possibly TRBD1 on 6 matching bases. The CDR3 totals 13 residues. Looked up from germline, CDR1 is MNHNS and CDR2 is SASEGT. Trimming removed 3 bases from V and 1 base from J, with 6 bases in between.

This sequence joins TRBV2 and TRBJ2-7; 9 bases agree with TRBD2. J was trimmed by 3 bases and V by 7 bases; bases with no gene match: 10. The germline CDR1 and CDR2 sequences are SNHLY and FYNNEI. The CDR3 contains 15 residues. The CDR3: CASKGPVAGDYEQYF. The CDR3 coding sequence is TGTGCCAGCAAGGGTCCAGTAGCGGGAGACTACGAGCAGTACTTC.

The rearrangement links TRBV6-6 to TRBJ2-1; D might be TRBD1 (5 bases). Between the trimmed V and J ends, which lost 4 bases and 9 bases, there was a span of 7 bases. The CDR3 length is 11 residues. In germline, CDR1 is MNHNY, CDR2 SVGAGI (reference sequence). The CDR3 DNA sequence: TGTGCCAGCAGTTCAGGGCTTGAGCAGTTCTTC. It specifies CASSSGLEQFF.

Here the CDR3 reads CASSLTVGGLAGSYNEQFF. Written as DNA, the CDR3 is TGTGCCAGCAGCTTAACCGTTGGGGGACTAGCGGGCTCCTACAATGAGCAGTTCTTC. The chain joins TRBV7-3 to TRBJ2-1, with TRBD2 matching 12 bases. V gave up 0 bases and J gave up 0 bases; unmatched junction bases: 6. Germline values: CDR1 SGHTA, CDR2 FQGTGA. CDR3 length: 19 residues. Full variable domain (outside the CDR3, taken from reference TRBV7-3 and TRBJ2-1): GAGVSQTPSNKVTEKGKYVELRCDPISGHTALYWYRQSLGQGPEFLIYFQGTGAADDSGLPNDRFFAVRPEGSVSTLKIQRTERGDSAVYLCASSLTVGGLAGSYNEQFFGPGTRLTVL.

The CDR3 loop is CASRGQANQPQHF. CDR3 DNA: TGTGCCAGCAGGGGACAGGCCAATCAGCCCCAGCATTTT. The rearrangement joins TRBV6-1 to TRBJ1-5, with 8 bases identical to TRBD1. Trimming removed 6 bases from V and 3 bases from J; junction bases left unmatched: 1. The CDR3 length is 13 residues. Germline-derived CDR1 and CDR2 are MNHNS and SASEGT.

This clone occurred a few times. V usage is TRBV2 and J usage is TRBJ2-2; possible D gene TRBD2, 7 bases. Between the trimmed V and J ends, which lost 1 base and 5 bases, there was a span of 14 bases. Germline assignment: CDR1 SNHLY and CDR2 FYNNEI. This CDR3 contains 16 residues. CDR3 protein: CASSEGGGALTGELFF. The CDR3 bases are TGTGCCAGCAGTGAAGGAGGGGGGGCGCTTACCGGGGAGCTGTTTTTT.

J is TRBJ2-5 and V is TRBV7-2; TRBD2 matches at 7 bases. With V trimmed by 8 bases and J by 5 bases, 11 bases remained unmatched. The CDR3 is made up of 14 amino acids. CDR1 and CDR2 from the germline V gene are SGHTA and FQGNSA. The CDR3 loop is CASGSAGRVETQYF. The CDR3 DNA sequence: TGTGCCAGCGGATCAGCGGGAAGGGTGGAGACCCAGTACTTC.

This clone appeared once. The genes are TRBV27 and TRBJ2-3; 11 bases are a match to TRBD2. The CDR3 has 16 residues. The junction had 8 bases not matched to a gene; V was cut back by 3 bases and J by 6 bases. CDR1 is MNHEY, CDR2 SMNVEV, per germline (reference sequence). CDR3 sequence (DNA): TGTGCCAGCAGTTTTCGGCTAGCGGGGGGCAGGGATACGCAGTATTTT. It specifies CASSFRLAGGRDTQYF.

J is TRBJ2-5 and V is TRBV5-1; D perhaps matches TRBD1 (6 bases). Looked up from germline, CDR1 is SGHRS and CDR2 is YFSETQ. Trimming removed 8 bases from V and 1 base from J, with 15 bases in between. The CDR3 length is 14 residues. CDR3 DNA sequence: TGCGCCAGTAGTTCGGGCAGGGGCCAAGAGACCCAGTACTTC. Translated, it gives CASSSGRGQETQYF.

This clone has a single count. The rearrangement links TRBV2 to TRBJ2-7, with D perhaps TRBD1 (5 bases). Germline V gene data show CDR1 as SNHLY and CDR2 as FYNNEI. V lost 4 bases to trimming and J lost 2 bases, with 12 bases between them. The CDR3 covers 14 residues. The CDR3 region has the DNA TGTGCCAGCAGTGGGGGCAGTTTGACCTACGAGCAGTACTTC. This gives the protein CASSGGSLTYEQYF.